A selection of T cell receptor beta chains follows, all from one sample in a study of blood T cell repertoires in COVID-19. Sequencing was performed with immunoSEQ multiplex PCR; in TCRdb, only in-frame clones are kept and a portion is missing. The profile shows 150,000 to 200,000 clones, 87% of them singletons. The sequencing input was peripheral blood. The receptors here all came from a woman in her forties or fifties with acute or convalescent COVID-19. Both conserved end residues are part of each CDR3. A D gene is named only where the DNA matches it firmly. Size is stated for part of the rows, as once, few or many counts, or as a class when the clone is expanded.

v_call: TRBV6-8; clone_size: -; d_call: TRBD2; j_call: TRBJ2-1; cdr3_aa: CASSYREGEQFF; cdr3_nt: TGTGCCAGCAGTTACAGGGAGGGTGAGCAGTTCTTC
v_call: TRBV5-8; clone_size: -; d_call: TRBD1; j_call: TRBJ1-1; cdr3_aa: CASSPWTGNEAFF; cdr3_nt: TGTGCCAGCAGCCCCTGGACAGGGAATGAAGCTTTCTTT
v_call: TRBV27; clone_size: -; d_call: TRBD2; j_call: TRBJ2-7; cdr3_aa: CASSSGTTYYEQYF; cdr3_nt: TGTGCCAGCAGTTCCGGGACTACCTACTACGAGCAGTACTTC
v_call: TRBV5-3; clone_size: once; d_call: TRBD1; j_call: TRBJ1-5; cdr3_aa: CARSLQGARQPQHF; cdr3_nt: TGTGCCAGAAGCCTACAGGGGGCGCGCCAGCCCCAGCATTTT
v_call: TRBV11-2; clone_size: -; d_call: -; j_call: TRBJ1-3; cdr3_aa: CASSSGLFAAHSGNTIYF; cdr3_nt: TGTGCCAGCAGCTCGGGGTTGTTTGCGGCCCACTCTGGAAACACCATATATTTT
v_call: TRBV2; clone_size: -; d_call: -; j_call: TRBJ2-6; cdr3_aa: CASSVKQFSGANVLTF; cdr3_nt: TGTGCCAGCAGTGTTAAACAGTTCTCTGGGGCCAACGTCCTGACTTTC
v_call: TRBV6-6; clone_size: -; d_call: -; j_call: TRBJ1-4; cdr3_aa: CASSGPGATNEKLFF; cdr3_nt: TGTGCCAGCAGTGGCCCAGGGGCAACTAATGAAAAACTGTTTTTT
v_call: TRBV7-2; clone_size: once; d_call: -; j_call: TRBJ1-4; cdr3_aa: CASSPRSGGSEKLFF; cdr3_nt: TGTGCCAGCAGCCCCCGAAGCGGGGGCTCTGAAAAACTGTTTTTT
v_call: TRBV28; clone_size: -; d_call: TRBD1; j_call: TRBJ2-7; cdr3_aa: CASGKGQGVGEQYF; cdr3_nt: TGTGCCAGCGGAAAGGGACAGGGGGTTGGAGAGCAGTACTTC
v_call: TRBV18; clone_size: -; d_call: TRBD2; j_call: TRBJ2-2; cdr3_aa: CASSPSSGTTGELFF; cdr3_nt: TGTGCCAGCTCACCATCTAGCGGGACCACCGGGGAGCTGTTTTTT
v_call: TRBV4-2; clone_size: -; d_call: TRBD1; j_call: TRBJ1-1; cdr3_aa: CASSQDGDRGNTEAFF; cdr3_nt: TGTGCCAGCAGCCAAGATGGAGACAGGGGGAACACTGAAGCTTTCTTT
v_call: TRBV7-2; clone_size: -; d_call: TRBD2; j_call: TRBJ2-1; cdr3_aa: CASSLSGRAVNEQFF; cdr3_nt: TGTGCCAGCAGTCTAAGCGGGAGGGCCGTCAATGAGCAGTTCTTC
v_call: TRBV29-1; clone_size: -; d_call: TRBD1; j_call: TRBJ1-4; cdr3_aa: CSVLGQGPGEKLFF; cdr3_nt: TGCAGCGTCCTTGGACAGGGGCCCGGGGAAAAACTGTTTTTT
v_call: TRBV27; clone_size: -; d_call: TRBD1; j_call: TRBJ2-2; cdr3_aa: CASSFSSWTGGTGELFF; cdr3_nt: TGTGCCAGCAGTTTCTCGTCTTGGACAGGGGGAACCGGGGAGCTGTTTTTT
v_call: TRBV12-2; clone_size: once; d_call: -; j_call: TRBJ2-1; cdr3_aa: CASRPRLGTPYNEQFF; cdr3_nt: TGTGCAAGTCGCCCTCGGTTGGGGACTCCTTACAATGAGCAGTTCTTC
v_call: TRBV4-1; clone_size: -; d_call: -; j_call: TRBJ2-1; cdr3_aa: CASSQEPGKGDEQFF; cdr3_nt: TGCGCCAGCAGCCAAGAACCAGGGAAAGGCGATGAGCAGTTCTTC
v_call: TRBV12-3/TRBV12-4; clone_size: -; d_call: TRBD2; j_call: TRBJ2-5; cdr3_aa: CASSRTSGETQYF; cdr3_nt: TGTGCCAGCAGCCGGACTAGCGGAGAGACCCAGTACTTC
v_call: TRBV30; clone_size: -; d_call: -; j_call: TRBJ1-1; cdr3_aa: CAWGRVNTEAFF; cdr3_nt: TGTGCCTGGGGACGGGTTAACACTGAAGCTTTCTTT
v_call: TRBV19; clone_size: -; d_call: -; j_call: TRBJ1-2; cdr3_aa: CASSITGTTGANYGYTF; cdr3_nt: TGTGCCAGTAGCATTACCGGAACGACAGGAGCTAACTATGGCTACACCTTC
v_call: TRBV6-6; clone_size: -; d_call: -; j_call: TRBJ2-7; cdr3_aa: CASSRGYQSEQYF; cdr3_nt: TGTGCCAGCAGCCGGGGGTACCAGTCCGAGCAGTACTTC